What follows is one TCR beta chain and its context. This sample stems from a study of T-cell reconstitution after alpha-beta-depleted transplantation in children. Molecular barcoding with unique molecular identifiers was used for the TCRbeta library. TCRdb independently ran MiXCR on the PCR reads; one entry per CDR3 protein. The table shows 600,000 to 700,000 distinct CDR3 sequences, with 16% occurring only once. Per germline, CDR1 GTSNPN and CDR2 SVGIG (reference sequence). V gave up 2 bases and J gave up 4 bases, with 20 bases separating them. The CDR3 has 16 amino acids. The input for sequencing was PBMCs from the stem cell graft donor, taken from the stem cell graft. The chain carries TRBV30 and TRBJ2-5; D not certain. The TCR originated in a human donor who donated a stem cell graft to a child with acute myeloid leukemia. CDR3: CAWSPGNGNIGETQYF. The CDR3 bases are TGTGCCTGGAGTCCAGGAAACGGCAATATCGGAGAGACCCAGTACTTC.